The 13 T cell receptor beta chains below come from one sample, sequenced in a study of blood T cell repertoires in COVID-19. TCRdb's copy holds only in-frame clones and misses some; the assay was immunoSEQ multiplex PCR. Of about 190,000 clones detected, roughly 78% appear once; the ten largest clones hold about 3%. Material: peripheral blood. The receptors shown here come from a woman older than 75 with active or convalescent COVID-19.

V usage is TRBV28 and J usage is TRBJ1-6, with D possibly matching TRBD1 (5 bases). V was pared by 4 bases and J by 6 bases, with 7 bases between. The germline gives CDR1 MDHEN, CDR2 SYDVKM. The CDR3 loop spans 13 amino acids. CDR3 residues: CASSSGVNSPLHF. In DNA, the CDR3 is TGTGCCAGCAGTTCGGGGGTTAATTCACCCCTCCACTTT. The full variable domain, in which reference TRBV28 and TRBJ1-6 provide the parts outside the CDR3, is DVKVTQSSRYLVKRTGEKVFLECVQDMDHENMFWYRQDPGLGLRLIYFSYDVKMKEKGDIPEGYSVSREKKERFSLILESASTNQTSMYLCASSSGVNSPLHFGNGTRLTVT.

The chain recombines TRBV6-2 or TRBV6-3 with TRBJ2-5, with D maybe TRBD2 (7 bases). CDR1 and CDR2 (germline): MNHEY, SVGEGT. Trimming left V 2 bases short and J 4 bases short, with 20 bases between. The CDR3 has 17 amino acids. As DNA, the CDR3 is TGTGCCAGCAGTTACGGGCGAAGGGGGGGGCGTGGAGAGACCCAGTACTTC. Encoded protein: CASSYGRRGGRGETQYF.

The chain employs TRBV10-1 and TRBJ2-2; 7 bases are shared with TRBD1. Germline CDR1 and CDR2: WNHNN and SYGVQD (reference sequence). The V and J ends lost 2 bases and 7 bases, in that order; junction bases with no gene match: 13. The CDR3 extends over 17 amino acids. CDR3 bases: TGCGCCAGCAGTGAGACCGCCGGGACAGTATCCGACGGGGAGCTGTTTTTT. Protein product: CASSETAGTVSDGELFF.

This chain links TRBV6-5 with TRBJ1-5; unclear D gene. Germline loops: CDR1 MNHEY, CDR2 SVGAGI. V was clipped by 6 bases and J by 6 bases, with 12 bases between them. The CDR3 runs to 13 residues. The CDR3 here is CASRGPLGQPQHF. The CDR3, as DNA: TGTGCCAGCAGGGGCCCCCTGGGTCAGCCCCAGCATTTT.

The DNA of the CDR3 is TGTGCCAGCAGCGCCCTCGGGGATGAGCAGTTCTTC. It codes for CASSALGDEQFF. The rearrangement uses TRBV9 and TRBJ2-1; D perhaps matches TRBD2 (5 bases). The germline gives CDR1 SGDLS, CDR2 YYNGEE. V dropped 3 bases and J dropped 8 bases, with 9 bases sitting between them. The CDR3 runs to 12 residues.

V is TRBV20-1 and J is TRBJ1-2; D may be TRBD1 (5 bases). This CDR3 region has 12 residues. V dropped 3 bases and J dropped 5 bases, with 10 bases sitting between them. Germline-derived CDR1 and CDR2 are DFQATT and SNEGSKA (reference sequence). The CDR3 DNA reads TGCAGTGCTAGTTCCGGGGGATATGGCTACACCTTC. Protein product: CSASSGGYGYTF.

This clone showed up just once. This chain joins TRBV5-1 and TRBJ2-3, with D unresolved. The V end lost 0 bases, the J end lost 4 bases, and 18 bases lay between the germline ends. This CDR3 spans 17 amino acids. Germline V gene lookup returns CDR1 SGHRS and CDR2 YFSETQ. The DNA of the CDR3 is TGCGCCAGCAGCTTGGGGGTGCTGGCGGCATCGGCAGATACGCAGTATTTT. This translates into CASSLGVLAASADTQYF.

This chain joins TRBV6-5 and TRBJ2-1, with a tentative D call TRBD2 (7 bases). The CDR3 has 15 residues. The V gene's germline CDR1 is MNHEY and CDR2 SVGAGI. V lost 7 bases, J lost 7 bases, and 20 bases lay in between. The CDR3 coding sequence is TGTGCCAGCAAAATTGATGGGGGGGCTCAAAATGAGCAGTTCTTC. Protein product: CASKIDGGAQNEQFF.

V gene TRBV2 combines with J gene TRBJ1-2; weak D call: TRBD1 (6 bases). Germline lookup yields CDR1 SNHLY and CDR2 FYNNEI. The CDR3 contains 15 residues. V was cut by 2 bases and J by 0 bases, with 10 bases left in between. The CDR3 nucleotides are TGTGCCAGCAGTGAATTTTGGACAGCTAACTATGGCTACACCTTC. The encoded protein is CASSEFWTANYGYTF.

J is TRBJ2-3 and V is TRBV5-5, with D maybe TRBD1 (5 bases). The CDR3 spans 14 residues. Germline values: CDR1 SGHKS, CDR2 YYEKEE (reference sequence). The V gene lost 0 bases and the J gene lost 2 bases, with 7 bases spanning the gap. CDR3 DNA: TGTGCCAGCAGCTTGGCAGGGCCCACAGATACGCAGTATTTT. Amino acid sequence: CASSLAGPTDTQYF.

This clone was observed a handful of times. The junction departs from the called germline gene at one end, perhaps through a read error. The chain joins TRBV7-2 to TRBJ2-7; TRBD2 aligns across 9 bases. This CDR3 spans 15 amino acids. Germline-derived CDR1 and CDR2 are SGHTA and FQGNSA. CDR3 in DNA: TGTGCCAGCAGCCTAGCGGGGAGCCTCTCCTACGAGCAGTACTTC. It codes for CASSLAGSLSYEQYF. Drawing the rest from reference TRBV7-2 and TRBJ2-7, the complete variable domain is GAGVSQSPSNKVTEKGKDVELRCDPISGHTALYWYRQSLGQGLEFLIYFQGNSAPDKSGLPSDRFSAERTGGSVSTLTIQRTQQEDSAVYLCASSLAGSLSYEQYFGPGTRLTVT.

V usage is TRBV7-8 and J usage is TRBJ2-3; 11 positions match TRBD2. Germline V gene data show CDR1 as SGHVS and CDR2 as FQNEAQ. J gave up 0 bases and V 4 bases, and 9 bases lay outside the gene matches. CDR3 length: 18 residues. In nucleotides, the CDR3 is TGTGCCAGCAGCTCACCCACGACTAGCGGGGCTAGCACAGATACGCAGTATTTT. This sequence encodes CASSSPTTSGASTDTQYF.

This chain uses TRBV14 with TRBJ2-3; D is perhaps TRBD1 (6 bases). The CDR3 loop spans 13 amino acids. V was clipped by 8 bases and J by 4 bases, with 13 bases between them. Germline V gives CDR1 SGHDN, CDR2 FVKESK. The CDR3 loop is CASAGPGADTQYF. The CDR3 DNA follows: TGTGCCAGCGCAGGGCCAGGGGCAGATACGCAGTATTTT.